Below, one TCR beta chain is given with its context. This clonotype was detected many times. Its antigen has not been determined. Within one base of it there is no much larger clone, and no base qualities were kept. The data are from a study of breast tumors, draining lymph nodes, adjacent tissues (dated by TCRdb to 2015 to 2016). Regarding the research as a whole: Breast cancer patients provided tumor, adjacent nontumor tissue and axillary lymph nodes, and the study compared the TCR beta repertoires across these three sources. The study was designed to assess the relationships and possible T-cell exchange between tumor, surrounding tissue and draining lymph node repertoires in human breast cancer.

The lymph node samples were taken from the axillary draining lymph nodes of breast cancer patients. Trimmed from V: 4 bases; trimmed from J: 4 bases; junction bases lacking a gene match: 8. There are 15 amino acids in the CDR3, from cysteine to phenylalanine inclusive. Only the CDR3 DNA is retained, 45 bases long and in frame from the first base. Reading the germline V gene (reference sequence) gives CDR1 LNHDA and CDR2 SQIVND. The sequencer listed for this sample is Illumina HiSeq 2000. TCR beta chain libraries were generated through multiplex PCR amplification. The amplified TCR beta chain products were analyzed by high-throughput sequencing. In-frame beta chains were kept once TCRdb had trimmed the public reads at Q25 with fastp and called clones with MiXCR. Each record represents a unique CDR3 protein, reported with the most common genes and DNA among its rows. The sample yields about 300,000 distinct CDR3 sequences; 30% to 35% were counted once. The top ten constitute more than 0.85% of the sample.

What the study reported, not specific to this receptor: The study presented the conclusion that tumor T cells originate in lymph nodes as consistent with a hypothesis, not as something directly demonstrated. The data were considered consistent with most tumor T cells being derived from the lymph node and subsequently expanding within tumor tissue. Tumor T-cell repertoires showed less diversity than lymph node repertoires and more diversity than nontumor tissue repertoires, and tumor T-cell repertoires showed preferential V and J gene usage. In luminal-like breast cancer, tumor and nontumor tissue repertoires resembled each other significantly more than in basal-like breast cancer.

Material: axillary lymph node tissue. The clonotype was recovered from a female donor with breast cancer. Some clones in this sample may be carry-over from other donors' samples. The sequence is built from TRBV19 and TRBJ2-7; TRBD1 lines up with 9 middle nucleotides. The CDR3 region reads CASSTPGQGWYEQYF. The base sequence is TGTGCCAGTAGTACTCCGGGACAGGGATGGTACGAGCAGTACTTC. The entire variable domain, with the stretches around the CDR3 drawn from the reference TRBV19 and TRBJ2-7 proteins, is DGGITQSPKYLFRKEGQNVTLSCEQNLNHDAMYWYRQDPGQGLRLIYYSQIVNDFQKGDIAEGYSVSREKKESFPLTVTSAQKNPTAFYLCASSTPGQGWYEQYFGPGTRLTVT.